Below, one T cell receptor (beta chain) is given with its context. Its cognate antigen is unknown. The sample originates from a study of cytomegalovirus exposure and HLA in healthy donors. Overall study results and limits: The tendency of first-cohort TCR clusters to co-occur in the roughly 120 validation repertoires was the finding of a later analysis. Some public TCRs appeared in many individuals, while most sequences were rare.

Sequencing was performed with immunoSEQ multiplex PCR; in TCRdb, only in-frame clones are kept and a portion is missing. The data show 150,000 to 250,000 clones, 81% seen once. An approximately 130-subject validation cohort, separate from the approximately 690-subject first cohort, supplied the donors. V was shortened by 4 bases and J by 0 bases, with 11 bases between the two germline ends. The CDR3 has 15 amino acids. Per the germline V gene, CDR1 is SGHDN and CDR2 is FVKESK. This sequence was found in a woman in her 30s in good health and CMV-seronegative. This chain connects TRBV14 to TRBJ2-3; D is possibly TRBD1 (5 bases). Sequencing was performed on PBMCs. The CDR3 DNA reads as TGTGCCAGCAGCCCCTCAGGGATCAGCACAGATACGCAGTATTTT. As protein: CASSPSGISTDTQYF.